This paragraph covers one T cell receptor beta chain sequence. Its antigen is not known. TCRdb's copy holds only in-frame clones and misses some; the assay was immunoSEQ multiplex PCR. The table shows about 95,000 clones, with approximately 70% occurring only once. The entry originates in a study of CD8 T cell repertoires and HIV-1 epitope variants. At the level of the study: Controls were a CMV, EBV and flu peptide pool, Ebola AY9 negative control, and no-peptide well. Equal numbers of autologous T cell-negative cells presented antigen to enriched T cells. Epitopes were three Gag families plus Nef HW9 and YT9. Study results and caveats: Only beta chains were identified, marking proliferation to antigen, not function.

Germline assignment: CDR1 LNHDA and CDR2 SQIVND (reference sequence). V lost 6 bases, J lost 4 bases, and 10 bases lay in between. The CDR3 spans 13 residues. This receptor was identified in a male donor with HIV. The sequenced material came from uncultured baseline CD8+ T cells from peripheral blood mononuclear cells (PBMCs). This rearrangement joins TRBV19 to TRBJ1-3; weak D call: TRBD1 (6 bases). The CDR3 DNA sequence: TGTGCCAGTAGCAGGGGCTCGGGAAACACCATATATTTT. Translating gives CASSRGSGNTIYF.